The rows below give T cell receptor beta chains drawn from one sample of a study of T-cell reconstitution after alpha-beta-depleted transplantation in children. MiXCR, run by TCRdb on the PCR reads, gives a single entry per CDR3 protein. Here the sample spans 200,000 to 250,000 distinct CDR3 sequences, 11% being singletons. Sequencing used PBMCs, obtained before TCRalphabeta/CD19-depleted stem cell transplant. These receptors came from a child less than two years old with acute myeloid leukemia, due to receive a stem cell transplant. Each CDR3 is given with its conserved first and last residue. D genes are given only for firm matches. Clone size is given for some rows only: seen once, a few or many times, or a class if the clone is expanded.

clone_size,v_call,j_call,d_call,cdr3_aa,cdr3_nt
many,TRBV3-1,TRBJ2-7,.,CASSQSWGPYEQYF,TGTGCCAGCAGCCAATCGTGGGGCCCGTACGAGCAGTACTTC
many,TRBV3-1,TRBJ2-3,.,CASSQEGSTDTQYF,TGTGCCAGCAGCCAAGAAGGTAGCACAGATACGCAGTATTTT
many,TRBV5-1,TRBJ2-5,.,CASSLTGPVETQYF,TGCGCCAGCAGCCTTACAGGCCCTGTGGAGACCCAGTACTTC
many,TRBV20-1,TRBJ1-2,.,CSAAPSGELYGYTF,TGCAGTGCTGCCCCCTCCGGGGAATTATATGGCTACACCTTC
many,TRBV7-6,TRBJ1-5,TRBD1,CASSSGTGESNQPQHF,TGTGCCAGCAGCTCCGGGACAGGGGAAAGCAATCAGCCCCAGCATTTT
.,TRBV9,TRBJ2-5,TRBD1,CASSPEGTGMTQYF,TGTGCCAGCAGCCCAGAAGGGACAGGGATGACCCAGTACTTC
.,TRBV28,TRBJ2-7,.,CASSLGLYEQSF,TGTGCCAGCAGTTTAGGACTGTACGAGCAGTCCTTC
.,TRBV21-1,TRBJ1-5,.,CASSKAPQRDRAGHNQPQHF,TGTGCCAGCAGCAAAGCGCCCCAAAGAGACAGGGCTGGTCACAATCAGCCCCAGCATTTT
many,TRBV7-2,TRBJ1-1,.,CASSDPGWTEAFF,TGTGCCAGCAGCGACCCAGGGTGGACTGAAGCTTTCTTT
few,TRBV12-3/TRBV12-4,TRBJ1-6,.,CASTLSRASYSPLHF,TGTGCCAGCACTTTGAGCCGGGCCTCCTATTCACCCCTCCACTTT
many,TRBV7-2,TRBJ2-7,.,CASSEGFYEQYF,TGTGCCAGCAGCGAGGGATTTTACGAGCAGTACTTC
many,TRBV5-4,TRBJ2-4,TRBD2,CASSFSGLNIQYF,TGTGCCAGCAGCTTTAGCGGGTTGAACATTCAGTACTTC
many,TRBV5-1,TRBJ1-1,TRBD1,CASSSGSGTGQRTEAFF,TGCGCCAGCAGCAGCGGGTCCGGGACAGGGCAGAGGACTGAAGCTTTCTTT
many,TRBV12-3/TRBV12-4,TRBJ1-1,.,CASTPRGTLNTEAFF,TGTGCCAGCACCCCACGGGGAACCCTGAACACTGAAGCTTTCTTT
.,TRBV5-1,TRBJ2-1,.,CASSLEAGNEQFF,TGCGCCAGCAGCTTGGAAGCGGGTAATGAGCAGTTCTTC
many,TRBV5-1,TRBJ1-6,.,CASSLNWAGGGSPLHF,TGCGCCAGCAGCTTGAATTGGGCCGGCGGGGGGTCACCCCTCCACTTT
many,TRBV20-1,TRBJ1-4,TRBD1,CSARDRRTGFEKLFF,TGCAGTGCTAGAGATAGGAGGACAGGGTTTGAAAAACTGTTTTTT